These T cell receptor beta chains were read from a single sample in a study of T cell clonotyping in hematopoietic cell transplantation. Profiled with immunoSEQ multiplex PCR; TCRdb holds only in-frame clones, not every one. The sample shows about 44,000 clones, around 95% of them seen only once. The specimen was peripheral blood mononuclear cells. The origin of the receptors is a woman aged 50 to 60 in good health. Some clones in this sample may be carry-over from other donors' samples. Both conserved end residues are part of each CDR3. The D gene is left open where the match is weak. The size of a clone is reported for some rows only, either as once, few or many, or as a class for expanded clones.

j_call	d_call	clone_size	cdr3_length	v_call	cdr3_nt	cdr3_aa
TRBJ1-1	.	.	16	TRBV5-1	TGCGCCAGCAGCTTGGGGGCAGGGGAGGGCTGGACTGAAGCTTTCTTT	CASSLGAGEGWTEAFF
TRBJ2-6	TRBD2	.	18	TRBV7-9	TGTGCCAGCAGCTCATATTTTGGGGGGGAGACTGGGGCCAACGTCCTGACTTTC	CASSSYFGGETGANVLTF
TRBJ1-4	TRBD1	.	15	TRBV6-5	TGTGCCAACAACACAGGACAGGGGGCAGGAGAAAAACTGTTTTTT	CANNTGQGAGEKLFF
TRBJ2-7	.	.	11	TRBV6-5	TGTGCCAGCAGCTTACAGGGCGAGCAGTACTTC	CASSLQGEQYF
TRBJ2-7	.	.	15	TRBV11-1	TGTGCCAGCAGCTCCGGAGGTTCTCTCCCCTACGAGCAGTACTTC	CASSSGGSLPYEQYF
TRBJ1-4	.	.	15	TRBV5-1	TGCGCCAGCAGCTGGACAGTCGGAACTAATGAAAAACTGTTTTTT	CASSWTVGTNEKLFF
TRBJ1-1	.	.	11	TRBV30	TGTGCCTGGGCGATGAACACTGAAGCTTTCTTT	CAWAMNTEAFF
TRBJ1-6	TRBD1	.	16	TRBV7-9	TGTGCCAGCAGCCCAATCGACAGGGGATATAATTCACCCCTCCACTTT	CASSPIDRGYNSPLHF
TRBJ1-2	.	once	16	TRBV28	TGTGCCAGCAGCTCCTTACGAGGTCGGTCTAACTATGGCTACACCTTC	CASSSLRGRSNYGYTF
TRBJ1-2	.	.	15	TRBV7-2	TGTGCCAGCAGCTTAGCGCGGGACACCCAACATGGCTACACCTTC	CASSLARDTQHGYTF
TRBJ2-3	TRBD1	.	15	TRBV7-6	TGTGCCAGCAGCTGGACAGGGGAGGGGGCAGATACGCAGTATTTT	CASSWTGEGADTQYF
TRBJ1-5	TRBD1	few	15	TRBV18	TGTGCCAGCTCATTCGAAGGGGGCTTGGATCAGCCCCAGCATTTT	CASSFEGGLDQPQHF
TRBJ1-3	.	.	14	TRBV7-7	TGTGCCAGCAGCCCGGCGGGAGGAGGAAACACCATATATTTT	CASSPAGGGNTIYF
TRBJ1-5	TRBD1	once	15	TRBV19	TGTGCCAGTAGTACAAGACAGGGATTCAATCAGCCCCAGCATTTT	CASSTRQGFNQPQHF
TRBJ2-1	TRBD2	.	19	TRBV7-2	TGTGCCAGCAGCTCGGGACTAGCGGGGGCCCAACCTGAATACAATGAGCAGTTCTTC	CASSSGLAGAQPEYNEQFF
TRBJ1-1	.	.	14	TRBV11-3	TGTGCCAGCAGCTTATCTGGCGGGAACACTGAAGCTTTCTTT	CASSLSGGNTEAFF
TRBJ2-1	TRBD1	.	13	TRBV11-3	TGTGCCAGCGCCCAGGGGGCAAACAATGAGCAGTTCTTC	CASAQGANNEQFF
TRBJ2-7	TRBD1	.	16	TRBV11-3	TGTGCCAGCAGCTTAGATCTCGACAGGGGCCGTTACGAGCAGTACTTC	CASSLDLDRGRYEQYF
TRBJ1-4	.	few	15	TRBV15	TGTGCCACCAGCAGAGACGGGGGGCCGAGCGAAAAACTGTTTTTT	CATSRDGGPSEKLFF
TRBJ1-2	.	.	13	TRBV29-1	TGCAGCGTTGTAGTCGACAGCGAGTATGGCTACACCTTC	CSVVVDSEYGYTF
TRBJ1-6	.	.	15	TRBV4-3	TGCGCCAGCAGCCAAGTGGACTCATATAATTCACCCCTCCACTTT	CASSQVDSYNSPLHF
TRBJ2-2	.	.	13	TRBV6-5	TGTGCCAGCAGTTCCAGGGAATACGGGGAGCTGTTTTTT	CASSSREYGELFF
TRBJ1-1	.	.	11	TRBV6-5	TGTGCCAGCAGTGACACAGGTGAAGCTTTCTTT	CASSDTGEAFF
TRBJ1-2	TRBD1	few	14	TRBV7-9	TGTGCCAGCAGCGGGGGACAGGGCAACTATGGCTACACCTTC	CASSGGQGNYGYTF
TRBJ1-2	TRBD1	.	14	TRBV4-3	TGCGCCAGCAGCCAAGATCTGGCAGGGGGTGGCTACACCTTC	CASSQDLAGGGYTF
TRBJ1-2	.	.	13	TRBV2	TGTGCCAGCAGTGAAGGAAATGGGGGGGGCTACACCTTC	CASSEGNGGGYTF
TRBJ1-2	.	once	14	TRBV4-1	TGCGCCAGCAGCCCTAGGGACGTTAACTATGGCTACACCTTC	CASSPRDVNYGYTF
TRBJ1-1	.	once	13	TRBV11-3	TGTGCCAGCAGCTGGACGGAGAACACTGAAGCTTTCTTT	CASSWTENTEAFF
TRBJ2-5	.	.	14	TRBV11-3	TGTGCCAGCACCACGGGGGACCCTCGGGAGACCCAGTACTTC	CASTTGDPRETQYF
TRBJ1-2	.	.	16	TRBV5-5	TGTGCCAGCAGCAATCTTCTGTCCACGGCTAACTATGGCTACACCTTC	CASSNLLSTANYGYTF
TRBJ2-6	TRBD1	.	16	TRBV4-3	TGCGCCAGCAGCCAAGACCCAGGGGGTGGGGCCAACGTCCTGACTTTC	CASSQDPGGGANVLTF
TRBJ2-2	.	.	14	TRBV7-3	TGTGCCAGCAGCTTGGTCAAAAACACCGGGGAGCTGTTTTTT	CASSLVKNTGELFF
TRBJ1-2	.	.	14	TRBV4-2	TGTGCCAGCAGCCAGAGCACACTTTGGAGTGGCTACACCTTC	CASSQSTLWSGYTF
TRBJ2-5	TRBD1	.	16	TRBV5-4	TGTGCCAGCACCTCCTCCGCGACAGGGGGCCGCGAGACCCAGTACTTC	CASTSSATGGRETQYF
TRBJ1-2	TRBD1	.	13	TRBV27	TGTGCCAGCAGTTTCGACAGGGGTGAGGGCTACACCTTC	CASSFDRGEGYTF
TRBJ2-1	TRBD2	.	16	TRBV6-6	TGTGCCAGCAAGAGGGGAACTAGCGTTGGTGCGGATGAGCAGTTCTTC	CASKRGTSVGADEQFF
TRBJ1-3	.	.	14	TRBV6-6	TGTGCCAGCAGTCGGACAGCCTCTGGAAACACCATATATTTT	CASSRTASGNTIYF
TRBJ2-7	TRBD1	.	15	TRBV7-8	TGTGCCAGCAGCTTAATGGGACAGGGTTTGTACGAGCAGTACTTC	CASSLMGQGLYEQYF
TRBJ1-5	.	once	14	TRBV27	TGTGCCAGCAGTTTCGGGTATAGCAATCAGCCCCAGCATTTT	CASSFGYSNQPQHF
TRBJ2-2	.	.	18	TRBV7-6	TGTGCCAGCAGCCCAATAGCCGCCGGCAGGGAATTCGCCGGGGAGCTGTTTTTT	CASSPIAAGREFAGELFF
TRBJ2-4	.	.	15	TRBV5-1	TGCGCCAGCAGTTCTGTCGACGGCTACAAAAACATTCAGTACTTC	CASSSVDGYKNIQYF
TRBJ1-4	.	.	12	TRBV28	TGTGCCACCCAGGGAGTATACGAAAAACTGTTTTTT	CATQGVYEKLFF
TRBJ1-2	TRBD1	.	14	TRBV4-2	TGTGCCAGCAGCCAAGGACAGGGGACGGAGGGCTACACCTTC	CASSQGQGTEGYTF
TRBJ2-7	.	.	15	TRBV9	TGTGCCAGCAGCGTAGATCCGCGATGGGGCTCCGAGCAGTACTTC	CASSVDPRWGSEQYF
TRBJ1-1	.	.	13	TRBV30	TGTGCCTGGAGCTCCAACGGCTACACTGAAGCTTTCTTT	CAWSSNGYTEAFF
TRBJ1-3	.	.	14	TRBV7-2	TGTGCCAGCAGCCCCGCAGTCTCTGGAAACACCATATATTTT	CASSPAVSGNTIYF
TRBJ1-6	.	few	14	TRBV14	TGTGCCAGCAGCCAAGACGTACAGGGCAATGGCCTCCACTTT	CASSQDVQGNGLHF
TRBJ1-2	.	.	13	TRBV27	TGTGCCAGCAGCCAAGACGTGAACTATGGCTACACCTTC	CASSQDVNYGYTF
TRBJ1-1	.	.	11	TRBV28	TGTGAGAATGGGCGGAACACTGAAGCTTTCTTT	CENGRNTEAFF
TRBJ2-2	TRBD2	few	16	TRBV9	TGTGCCAGCAGCTCCGAGCGGGGGGCCGTCACCGGGGAGCTGTTTTTT	CASSSERGAVTGELFF
TRBJ1-1	.	.	13	TRBV5-1	TGCGCCAGCAGCCCGGGGCCTAACTCTGAAGCTTTCTTT	CASSPGPNSEAFF
TRBJ1-1	.	.	16	TRBV10-3	TGTGCCATCAGTGAGTCGCAGGGGAGGATGAACACTGAAGCTTTCTTT	CAISESQGRMNTEAFF
TRBJ1-2	TRBD1	.	13	TRBV23-1	TGCGGCAAAATTAGGACAGGGGAAGGTGGCTACACCTTC	CGKIRTGEGGYTF
TRBJ1-5	.	.	17	TRBV28	TGTGCCAGCAGTTTATGGACCGTGGGGGCGGGGGGTCAGCCCCAGCATTTT	CASSLWTVGAGGQPQHF